This T cell receptor (beta chain) came from a study of CD8+ T cells in alopecia areata (dated by TCRdb to 2016 to 2018). Regarding the study in general: Treated patients were enrolled in an open-label pilot trial of oral tofacitinib at 5 to 10 mg twice daily for moderate-to-severe alopecia areata. In both human patients and the C3H/HeJ mouse model, the study applied high-throughput TCRbeta sequencing to look at T cell clonal expansion in alopecia areata. Human TCRbeta sequencing covered scalp tissue and sorted CD4+ and CD8+ peripheral blood T cells from patchy and totalis/universalis alopecia areata patients and healthy controls. Patients stayed on tofacitinib for 6 to 18 months and then had 6 months of follow-up off drug so that delayed response and recurrence could be assessed. Tofacitinib-treated patients had biopsies at baseline and at 4 and 24 weeks of treatment, with a later scalp biopsy in several patients. RNA came from the PAXgene miRNA kit for fixed scalp, the miRNeasy kit for PBMCs, and the RNeasy kit for mouse skin. TCRbeta CDR3 regions were amplified by immunoSEQ multiplex PCR with 35 Vbeta forward and 13 Jbeta reverse primers. Scalp clonality was compared across normal scalp (n=4), patchy alopecia areata scalp (n=8), and alopecia totalis/universalis scalp (n=8).

As concerns this clone: What this receptor recognizes is not known. Per-nucleotide qualities are absent, and no much larger clonotype sits a single base away.

The sample's time point label, decoded: baseline before oral tofacitinib. Lesional scalp punch biopsies and peripheral blood were collected from alopecia areata patients. After PBMCs were isolated by density centrifugation and stained for CD3, CD4 and CD8, a FACSAria was used to sort CD4+ and CD8+ T cells. What the research found in general, with its limitations: Compared with normal scalp, lesional scalp had higher clonality and more expanded CD8+ clones, particularly in alopecia totalis/universalis, a pattern that suggests antigenic drive. Shared TCR sequences between patients were less evident than in mice, which may be partly attributable to HLA diversity in the patient population. Unlike mouse skin, which is dominated by gammadelta T cells, normal human skin has resident alphabeta T cells that are also sequenced, and this complicates analysis of the scalp TCR repertoire.

Library preparation used the immunoSEQ multiplex PCR assay. To provide template for TCR sequencing, every sample had RNA extracted and reverse transcribed into cDNA. First-strand cDNA was synthesized with SuperScript III using a 2:1 mix of oligo-dT and random hexamers. Amplification bias was assessed with a synthetic immune receptor repertoire, and residual bias was removed computationally. The source study handled its data this way. Raw reads were preprocessed for error removal, and CDR3 was defined according to IMGT conventions as running from the conserved cysteine to phenylalanine. Clonality was computed by normalizing Shannon entropy by log2 of the number of productive unique TCRs and subtracting the result from 1. Scalp TCRbeta sequences were cross-referenced with sorted blood CD4 and CD8 repertoires so that the CD4 or CD8 identity of scalp clones could be inferred. As stored in TCRdb, this immuneACCESS dataset retains in-frame rearrangements with V and J assigned. A fraction of the clones does not appear; measured against another copy, unresolved V genes explain less than half of the discrepancy, and the remainder lacks a known reason. V, J and clone size are those of that table, while D and trimming were read from the DNA. In all, the sample holds 150,000 to 200,000 clones, and approximately 70% of those were seen once. Of the sample, about an eighth falls within the top ten clones.

This clonotype originated in a human donor with alopecia areata. Here the sequenced sample was CD8+ T cells sorted from blood, taken at week 0.

The CDR3 region: CASSYTRIDEQYF. In nucleotide form, the sequence is TGTGCCAGCAGTTACACCCGAATAGACGAGCAGTACTTC. The chain joins TRBV6-6 to TRBJ2-7, with an unclear D gene assignment. Trimming at the junction amounts to 2 bases on V and 5 bases on J, and the germline ends lie 10 bases apart. From the cysteine up to the phenylalanine, the CDR3 has a length of 13 residues. Only CDR3 DNA is held: 39 bases, read in frame from base 1. As encoded in the germline V gene (reference sequence), CDR1 is MNHNY while CDR2 is SVGAGI.